This T cell receptor beta chain emerged from a study of glioma-infiltrating T cells after dendritic cell vaccination. Whole-study context: Between about 2002 and 2013, patients got autologous tumor lysate-pulsed dendritic cell vaccines.

Germline loops: CDR1 LGHNA, CDR2 YSLEER. Trimming took 4 bases from V and 6 from J; bases not matched to a gene: 8. The CDR3 is 14 residues long. This clone was seen more than once but under ten times. Up to about 2 ug genomic DNA was used for TCRB CDR3 amplification. The PCR used 60 V beta and 13 J beta primers. Only in-frame clones appear in the TCRdb table, and some are missing; sequencing was by immunoSEQ multiplex PCR. The sample lists about 50,000 clones, about 83% occurring once. Time point reported: after dendritic cell vaccination, including at tumor progression/relapse. Blood PBMC samples: pre-vaccination, two weeks post third vaccination, and at tumor progression.

This TCR was sampled from a human donor with glioblastoma. The rearrangement uses TRBV4-3 and TRBJ2-7, with 8 bases lining up with TRBD2. Material: blood, obtained after dendritic cell vaccination. The CDR3 spells CASSLLRGGREQYF. The CDR3 DNA reads TGCGCCAGCAGCCTCCTCCGGGGGGGGCGCGAGCAGTACTTC.